These 30 T cell receptor beta chains share one sample of origin, sequenced in a study of vaccination and CD4 T cells after COVID-19. TCRdb re-called the PCR reads with MiXCR, one entry per CDR3 protein. Of approximately 17,000 distinct CDR3 sequences in the sample, less than 65% are singletons; the top ten hold 0.95% to 1.3%. Sequencing was performed on CD4+ T cells from blood, taken after SARS-CoV-2 vaccination. The receptor set was obtained from a human donor who had recovered from COVID-19.

The rearrangement uses TRBV6-4 and TRBJ2-3; D ambiguous. Germline V lookup: CDR1 MRHNA, CDR2 SNTAGT. The CDR3 length is 15 residues. V was clipped by 11 bases and J by 2 bases, with 20 bases between them. In nucleotides, the CDR3 is TGTGCCGGATTCCCCACTTCGCGCGACACAGATACGCAGTATTTT. Its protein is CAGFPTSRDTDTQYF.

This sequence joins TRBV28 and TRBJ1-2; tentative D call: TRBD1 (6 bases). CDR3 length: 14 residues. Germline values: CDR1 MDHEN, CDR2 SYDVKM. Trimming removed 4 bases from V and 3 bases from J, with 12 bases in between. The CDR3 region has the DNA TGTGCCAGCAGTTCCAGGGGTTCAGACTATGGCTACACCTTC. Translating gives CASSSRGSDYGYTF.

The chain joins TRBV20-1 to TRBJ2-3; D assignment may be TRBD1 or TRBD2 (5 bases each). This CDR3 contains 13 residues. V lost 3 bases and J lost 1, with 8 bases in between. Germline V lookup: CDR1 DFQATT, CDR2 SNEGSKA (reference sequence). The CDR3 coding sequence is TGCAGTGCTAGTCCGGGGCGCACAGATACGCAGTATTTT. This translates into CSASPGRTDTQYF.

The chain has TRBV6-2 or TRBV6-3 and TRBJ1-5; D not certain. The CDR3 consists of 17 residues. Trimming removed 2 bases at V and 0 bases at J, with 14 bases between. Per germline, CDR1 MNHEY and CDR2 SVGEGT. As DNA, the CDR3 is TGTGCCAGCAGTTACGCCGACATACTTTATAGCAATCAGCCCCAGCATTTT. Protein sequence: CASSYADILYSNQPQHF.

This sequence joins TRBV7-2 and TRBJ1-2; 8 nucleotides align to TRBD1. The J segment lost 8 bases and the V segment lost 6 bases, leaving 11 bases of the junction unmatched. Per the germline V gene, CDR1 is SGHTA and CDR2 is FQGNSA. This CDR3 comprises 14 residues. CDR3: CASRPRGPVRGYTF. The CDR3 DNA follows: TGTGCCAGCAGACCCAGGGGGCCTGTACGGGGCTACACCTTC.

In nucleotides, the CDR3 is TGTGCCAGCAGTAGGGCTACAACCGGGACTAGCGGGAGTCGAGTTACGCAGTATTTT. This encodes CASSRATTGTSGSRVTQYF. The chain recombines TRBV27 with TRBJ2-3; 14 bases agree with TRBD2. The CDR3 extends over 19 amino acids. CDR1 is MNHEY, CDR2 SMNVEV, per germline (reference sequence). J was trimmed by 8 bases and V by 5 bases; bases with no gene match: 18.

The rearrangement links TRBV7-2 to TRBJ1-1; 7 bases fit TRBD1. The CDR3 is 13 residues long. Germline-derived CDR1 and CDR2 are SGHTA and FQGNSA. The junction had 5 bases not matched to a gene; V was cut back by 5 bases and J by 5 bases. The CDR3 is CASSPQQGTEAFF. CDR3 bases: TGTGCCAGCAGCCCACAACAGGGGACTGAAGCTTTCTTT.

The chain links TRBV20-1 to TRBJ2-3, with 8 bases identical to TRBD1. The CDR3 runs to 13 residues. After removal of 1 base from V and 7 bases from J, the junction contained 4 bases not matched to a gene. Germline assignment: CDR1 DFQATT and CDR2 SNEGSKA (reference sequence). CDR3 bases: TGCAGTGCTAGAGTCCAGGGGGCGTATACGCAGTATTTT. Amino acids: CSARVQGAYTQYF.

The gene calls are TRBV7-6 and TRBJ1-3; D unclear. V was pared by 5 bases and J by 2 bases, with 13 bases between. This CDR3 region has 15 residues. From germline, CDR1 is SGHVS and CDR2 FNYEAQ. DNA of the CDR3: TGTGCCAGCAGCGCCGCAGCCTCGGCTGGAAACACCATATATTTT. Translating it yields CASSAAASAGNTIYF.

For the CDR3, the DNA is TGTGCCAGCAGTTTATTGGGGGGGTTCGGCAATCAGCCCCAGCATTTT. Amino acid sequence: CASSLLGGFGNQPQHF. J is TRBJ1-5 and V is TRBV28, with a weak D call TRBD1 (5 bases). The V end lost 1 base, the J end lost 2 bases, and 12 bases lay between the germline ends. The CDR3 runs 16 residues. Germline lookup yields CDR1 MDHEN and CDR2 SYDVKM. The full variable domain, rest sourced from reference TRBV28 and TRBJ1-5, is DVKVTQSSRYLVKRTGEKVFLECVQDMDHENMFWYRQDPGLGLRLIYFSYDVKMKEKGDIPEGYSVSREKKERFSLILESASTNQTSMYLCASSLLGGFGNQPQHFGDGTRLSIL.

This clonotype has just a few counts. V and J are TRBV28 and TRBJ1-6; D not resolved. CDR1 is MDHEN, CDR2 SYDVKM, per germline. This CDR3 comprises 13 residues. Deletions cut 10 bases from V and 4 bases from J, with 11 bases between. The CDR3 loop is CATKAVYNSPLHF. In DNA, the CDR3 is TGTGCCACCAAGGCAGTTTATAATTCACCCCTCCACTTT.

V gene TRBV5-1 combines with J gene TRBJ1-6; TRBD1 is a possible D gene (6 bases). Germline CDR1 and CDR2: SGHRS and YFSETQ. CDR3 length equals 18 residues. Between the trimmed V and J ends, which lost 0 bases and 3 bases, there was a span of 16 bases. In nucleotides, the CDR3 is TGCGCCAGCAGCTTGGTCCCCGGGGGCGATAGCTATAATTCACCCCTCCACTTT. Translation gives CASSLVPGGDSYNSPLHF.

In this sample, this clonotype turned up a few times. This sequence joins TRBV6-5 and TRBJ2-2, with 7 bases matching TRBD1. J was trimmed by 0 bases and V by 2 bases; bases with no gene match: 0. This CDR3 region has 15 residues. The germline CDR1 and CDR2 sequences are MNHEY and SVGAGI. CDR3 sequence (DNA): TGTGCCAGCAGTTACCAGGGGGCGAACACCGGGGAGCTGTTTTTT. Encoded protein: CASSYQGANTGELFF.

The gene calls are TRBV7-9 and TRBJ2-5; a weak D match, TRBD2 (7 bases). The CDR3 totals 17 residues. The germline V and J ends were trimmed by 2 bases and 0 bases, with 16 bases remaining between them. Germline V gene data show CDR1 as SEHNR and CDR2 as FQNEAQ (reference sequence). The CDR3 region has the DNA TGTGCCAGCAGCTTAAGGGGGGGGGCCCTCTACCAAGAGACCCAGTACTTC. This sequence encodes CASSLRGGALYQETQYF.

This sequence joins TRBV5-1 and TRBJ2-1; 9 bases align to TRBD2. Germline V CDR1 and CDR2: SGHRS, YFSETQ. The length of the CDR3 is 16 residues. The trim removed 0 bases at V and 7 bases at J, leaving 8 bases unmatched. CDR3 nucleotides: TGCGCCAGCAGCTTGGGGTCTAGCGGGATTGAGAATGAGCAGTTCTTC. It is translated as CASSLGSSGIENEQFF.

V usage is TRBV2 and J usage is TRBJ2-5, with 12 nucleotides matching TRBD2. The CDR3 runs to 16 residues. Germline trimming cut 5 bases from V and 1 base from J; bases unmatched to any gene: 5. The germline CDR1 and CDR2 sequences are SNHLY and FYNNEI. The CDR3 region has the DNA TGTGCCAGCAGTTCCTGGACTAGCGGGGCCCAAGAGACCCAGTACTTC. Translation gives CASSSWTSGAQETQYF.

The CDR3 nucleotides are TGTGCCAGCAGTGAAGTCTACGAGCAGTACTTC. This sequence encodes CASSEVYEQYF. V is TRBV2 and J is TRBJ2-7; D remains ambiguous. Germline values: CDR1 SNHLY, CDR2 FYNNEI. V lost 1 base and J 3 bases, leaving 1 base between the germline ends. The CDR3 extends over 11 amino acids.

The chain recombines TRBV20-1 with TRBJ2-1, with 10 bases matching TRBD2. Looked up from germline, CDR1 is DFQATT and CDR2 is SNEGSKA (reference sequence). This CDR3 contains 19 residues. The junction had 20 bases not matched to a gene; V was cut back by 3 bases and J by 6 bases. CDR3 sequence: CSASFLRQAGSGRPNEQFF. The CDR3 region has the DNA TGCAGTGCTAGCTTCCTTCGACAGGCGGGTAGCGGGAGGCCCAATGAGCAGTTCTTC.

The chain uses TRBV28 and TRBJ2-7; a possible D gene is TRBD2 (5 bases). Trimming removed 2 bases at V and 7 bases at J, with 18 bases between. The CDR3 length is 15 residues. Germline V gene data show CDR1 as MDHEN and CDR2 as SYDVKM. The CDR3 region has the DNA TGTGCCAGCAGTTTACCCCGGGAAGGGTCCGGTGAGCAGTACTTC. Amino acid sequence: CASSLPREGSGEQYF. Filled out from reference TRBV28 and TRBJ2-7, the complete variable domain reads DVKVTQSSRYLVKRTGEKVFLECVQDMDHENMFWYRQDPGLGLRLIYFSYDVKMKEKGDIPEGYSVSREKKERFSLILESASTNQTSMYLCASSLPREGSGEQYFGPGTRLTVT.

This chain uses TRBV20-1 with TRBJ2-7; D perhaps matches TRBD2 (5 bases). V lost 3 bases, J lost 2 bases, and 17 bases lay in between. CDR1 is DFQATT, CDR2 SNEGSKA, per germline (reference sequence). The CDR3 covers 15 residues. The CDR3 bases are TGCAGTGCTAGGGACGGGAACCGTGAGACCTACGAGCAGTACTTC. Its protein product is CSARDGNRETYEQYF.

The chain uses TRBV10-1 and TRBJ2-3, with D uncertain. The V end lost 0 bases, the J end lost 6 bases, and 10 bases lay between the germline ends. Germline CDR1 is WNHNN and CDR2 is SYGVQD (reference sequence). The CDR3 runs 14 residues. CDR3 protein: CASSESPLTDTQYF. The CDR3 DNA follows: TGCGCCAGCAGTGAGTCGCCTCTCACGGATACGCAGTATTTT.

The CDR3 sequence is CASSKEVPASRRESTDTQYF. The CDR3 nucleotides read TGTGCCAGCAGCAAAGAAGTTCCAGCGTCCAGGCGGGAAAGCACAGATACGCAGTATTTT. V and J are TRBV21-1 and TRBJ2-3; the table gives TRBD2 as D, unverified against the DNA. TRBV21-1 is assigned pseudogene status. This CDR3 is 20 amino acids long.

This clonotype was recorded only once. V usage is TRBV6-1 and J usage is TRBJ1-5; D gene ambiguous. V dropped 4 bases and J dropped 0 bases, with 19 bases sitting between them. CDR3 size: 18 residues. Germline CDR1 is MNHNS and CDR2 is SASEGT. The CDR3 sequence: CASSGSRREFYSNQPQHF. The CDR3 region has the DNA TGTGCCAGCAGTGGGAGTAGGCGAGAATTCTATAGCAATCAGCCCCAGCATTTT.

The chain is built from TRBV14 and TRBJ2-7, with a possible D match to TRBD2 (5 bases). CDR3 length equals 14 residues. Germline CDR1 SGHDN, CDR2 FVKESK. V was shortened by 4 bases and J by 4 bases, with 14 bases between the two germline ends. This chain's CDR3 is CASSPTWELYEQYF. CDR3 nucleotides: TGTGCCAGCAGCCCAACTTGGGAGCTATACGAGCAGTACTTC.

The chain combines TRBV7-2 with TRBJ2-1, with a weak D call TRBD1 (6 bases). Germline-derived CDR1 and CDR2 are SGHTA and FQGNSA. The CDR3 has 15 amino acids. Trimming pared 4 bases from V and 5 bases from J, leaving 15 bases between. The CDR3 loop reads CASSSKPGHNNEQFF. The CDR3 coding sequence is TGTGCCAGCAGCTCAAAACCGGGACACAACAATGAGCAGTTCTTC.

V gene TRBV5-4 combines with J gene TRBJ2-5; 8 nucleotides align to TRBD2. Germline assignment: CDR1 SGHNT and CDR2 YYREEE (reference sequence). The ends lost 0 bases at V and 5 bases at J; junction bases unmatched: 3. CDR3 length: 14 residues. In nucleotides, the CDR3 is TGTGCCAGCAGCTTGGGACTAGCGCAGGAGACCCAGTACTTC. Its protein is CASSLGLAQETQYF. The full variable domain, in which reference TRBV5-4 and TRBJ2-5 provide the parts outside the CDR3, is ETGVTQSPTHLIKTRGQQVTLRCSSQSGHNTVSWYQQALGQGPQFIFQYYREEENGRGNFPPRFSGLQFPNYSSELNVNALELDDSALYLCASSLGLAQETQYFGPGTRLLVL.

V is TRBV7-9 and J is TRBJ2-7, with 8 bases lining up with TRBD2. CDR1 is SEHNR, CDR2 FQNEAQ, per germline (reference sequence). Germline trimming cut 5 bases from V and 3 bases from J; bases unmatched to any gene: 9. This CDR3 is 15 amino acids long. The CDR3 is CASSPRSTSVYEQYF. In DNA, the CDR3 is TGTGCCAGCAGCCCCCGTTCGACTAGCGTCTACGAGCAGTACTTC.

The V gene is TRBV6-5, the J gene TRBJ2-3; 8 bases align to TRBD2. Trimming removed 4 bases from V and 4 bases from J; junction bases left unmatched: 7. CDR1 is MNHEY, CDR2 SVGAGI, per germline. This CDR3 has 15 residues. CDR3 sequence: CASSSVRTSPDTQYF. CDR3 nucleotide sequence: TGTGCCAGCAGTTCGGTGAGGACTAGCCCAGATACGCAGTATTTT.

This chain connects TRBV11-2 to TRBJ2-1; D is ambiguous. The V gene lost 5 bases and the J gene lost 6 bases, with 17 bases spanning the gap. Germline-derived CDR1 and CDR2 are SGHAT and FQNNGV. This CDR3 spans 15 amino acids. This CDR3 reads CASSPMAILPNEQFF. In DNA, the CDR3 is TGTGCCAGCAGCCCTATGGCCATTCTACCCAATGAGCAGTTCTTC.

This chain links TRBV28 with TRBJ1-5; D is perhaps TRBD1 (6 bases). The CDR3 is 15 amino acids. V lost 3 bases to trimming and J lost 4 bases, with 13 bases between them. CDR1 and CDR2 from the germline V gene are MDHEN and SYDVKM. The CDR3 is CASSFTGTKNQPQHF. CDR3 sequence (DNA): TGTGCCAGCAGTTTTACCGGGACAAAGAATCAGCCCCAGCATTTT.